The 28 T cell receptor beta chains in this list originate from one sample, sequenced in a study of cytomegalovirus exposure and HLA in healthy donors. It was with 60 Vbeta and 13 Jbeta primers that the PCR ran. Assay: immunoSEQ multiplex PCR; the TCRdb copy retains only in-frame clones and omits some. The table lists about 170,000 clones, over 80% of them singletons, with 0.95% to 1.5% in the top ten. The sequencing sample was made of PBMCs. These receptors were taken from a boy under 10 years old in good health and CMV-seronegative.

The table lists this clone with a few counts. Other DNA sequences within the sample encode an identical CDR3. The CDR3 here is CASRAGNTEAFF. CDR3 DNA sequence: TGTGCCAGCAGGGCGGGGAACACTGAAGCTTTCTTT. This chain uses TRBV6-5 with TRBJ1-1; D is unclear. Germline lookup yields CDR1 MNHEY and CDR2 SVGAGI. Trimming took off 6 bases at V and 1 base at J, with 6 bases between the two ends. This CDR3 comprises 12 residues.

DNA for the CDR3: TGCGCCAGCAAACTAGCGGGAGTGCCCGCAAGCTCCTACGAGCAGTACTTC. Amino acids: CASKLAGVPASSYEQYF. The chain joins TRBV10-1 to TRBJ2-7; 11 positions match TRBD2. The V gene's germline CDR1 is WNHNN and CDR2 SYGVQD (reference sequence). J lost 0 bases, V lost 7 bases, and 11 bases had no gene match. This CDR3 is built from 17 residues.

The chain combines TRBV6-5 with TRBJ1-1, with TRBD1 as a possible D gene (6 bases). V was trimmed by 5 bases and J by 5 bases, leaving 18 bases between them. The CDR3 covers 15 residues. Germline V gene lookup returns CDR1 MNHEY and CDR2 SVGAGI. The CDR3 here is CASSQSAGAGTEAFF. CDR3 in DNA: TGTGCCAGCAGTCAATCCGCGGGGGCGGGTACTGAAGCTTTCTTT.

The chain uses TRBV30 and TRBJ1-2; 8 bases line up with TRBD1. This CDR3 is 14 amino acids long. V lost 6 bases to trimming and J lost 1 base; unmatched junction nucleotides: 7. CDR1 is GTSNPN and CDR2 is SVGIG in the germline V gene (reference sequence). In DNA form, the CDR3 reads TGTGCCTGCCCTAAGACAGGGGTTAACTATGGCTACACCTTC. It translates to CACPKTGVNYGYTF.

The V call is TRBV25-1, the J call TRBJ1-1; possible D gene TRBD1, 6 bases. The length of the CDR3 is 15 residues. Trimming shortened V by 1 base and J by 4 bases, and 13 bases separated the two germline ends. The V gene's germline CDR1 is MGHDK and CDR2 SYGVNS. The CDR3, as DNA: TGTGCCAGCAGTGAATCCCAACAGGGCACCACTGAAGCTTTCTTT. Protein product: CASSESQQGTTEAFF.

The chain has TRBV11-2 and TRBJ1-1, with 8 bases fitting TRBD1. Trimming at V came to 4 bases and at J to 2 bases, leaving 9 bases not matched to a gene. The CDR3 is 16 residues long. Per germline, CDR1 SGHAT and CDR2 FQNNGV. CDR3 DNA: TGTGCCAGCAGCTCTACCCGGACAGGGCCTAACACTGAAGCTTTCTTT. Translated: CASSSTRTGPNTEAFF.

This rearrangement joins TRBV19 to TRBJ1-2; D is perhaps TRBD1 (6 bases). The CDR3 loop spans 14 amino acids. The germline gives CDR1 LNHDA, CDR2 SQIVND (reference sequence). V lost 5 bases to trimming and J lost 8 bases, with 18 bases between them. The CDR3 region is CASSGEAGARGYTF. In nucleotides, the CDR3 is TGTGCCAGTAGTGGGGAAGCGGGGGCAAGGGGCTACACCTTC.

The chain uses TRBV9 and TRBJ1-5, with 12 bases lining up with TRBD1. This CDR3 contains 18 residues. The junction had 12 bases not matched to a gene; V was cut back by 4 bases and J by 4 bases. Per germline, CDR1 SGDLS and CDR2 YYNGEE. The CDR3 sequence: CASSPGTGGAVGNQPQHF. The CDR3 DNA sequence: TGTGCCAGCAGCCCCGGGACAGGGGGCGCCGTAGGAAATCAGCCCCAGCATTTT. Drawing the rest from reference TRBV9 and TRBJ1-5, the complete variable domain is DSGVTQTPKHLITATGQRVTLRCSPRSGDLSVYWYQQSLDQGLQFLIQYYNGEERAKGNILERFSAQQFPDLHSELNLSSLELGDSALYFCASSPGTGGAVGNQPQHFGDGTRLSIL.

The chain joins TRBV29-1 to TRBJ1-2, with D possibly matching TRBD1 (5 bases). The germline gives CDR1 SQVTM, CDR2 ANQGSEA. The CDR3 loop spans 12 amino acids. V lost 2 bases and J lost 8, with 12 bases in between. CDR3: CSVERGVWGYTF. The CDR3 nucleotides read TGCAGCGTTGAACGGGGGGTATGGGGCTACACCTTC.

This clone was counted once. Here the CDR3 reads CASSQLAGGITDTQYF. The DNA for the CDR3 is TGCGCCAGCAGCCAGCTAGCGGGGGGCATTACAGATACGCAGTATTTT. The chain joins TRBV4-3 to TRBJ2-3; 11 nucleotides agree with TRBD2. The CDR3 covers 16 residues. Germline trimming cut 3 bases from V and 3 bases from J; bases unmatched to any gene: 5. Germline V gives CDR1 LGHNA, CDR2 YSLEER.

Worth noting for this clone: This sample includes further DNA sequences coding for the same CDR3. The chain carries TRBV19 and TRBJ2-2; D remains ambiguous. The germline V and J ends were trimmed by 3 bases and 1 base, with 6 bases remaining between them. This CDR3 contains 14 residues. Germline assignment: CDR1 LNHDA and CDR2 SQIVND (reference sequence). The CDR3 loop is CASSISVNTGELFF. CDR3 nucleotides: TGTGCCAGTAGTATCTCGGTGAACACCGGGGAGCTGTTTTTT. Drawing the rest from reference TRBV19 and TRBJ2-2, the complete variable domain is DGGITQSPKYLFRKEGQNVTLSCEQNLNHDAMYWYRQDPGQGLRLIYYSQIVNDFQKGDIAEGYSVSREKKESFPLTVTSAQKNPTAFYLCASSISVNTGELFFGEGSRLTVL.

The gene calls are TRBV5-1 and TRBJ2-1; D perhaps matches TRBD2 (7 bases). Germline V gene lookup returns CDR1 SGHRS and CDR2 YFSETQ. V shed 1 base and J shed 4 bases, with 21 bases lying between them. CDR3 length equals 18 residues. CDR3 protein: CASSLRGGAANGYNEQFF. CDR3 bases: TGCGCCAGCAGCTTGAGGGGGGGGGCGGCCAATGGGTACAATGAGCAGTTCTTC.

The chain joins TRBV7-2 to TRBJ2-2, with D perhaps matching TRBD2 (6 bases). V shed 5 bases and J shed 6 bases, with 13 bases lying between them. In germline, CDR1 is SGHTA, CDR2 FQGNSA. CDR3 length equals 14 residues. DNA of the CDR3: TGTGCCAGCAGCCTTACTAGCTTCCCCGGGGAGCTGTTTTTT. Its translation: CASSLTSFPGELFF.

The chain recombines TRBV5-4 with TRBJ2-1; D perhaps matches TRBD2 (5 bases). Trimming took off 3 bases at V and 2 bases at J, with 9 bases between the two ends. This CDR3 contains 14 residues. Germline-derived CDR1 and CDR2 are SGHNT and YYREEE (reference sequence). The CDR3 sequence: CASSWASPYNEQFF. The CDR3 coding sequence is TGTGCCAGCAGCTGGGCTAGCCCCTACAATGAGCAGTTCTTC.

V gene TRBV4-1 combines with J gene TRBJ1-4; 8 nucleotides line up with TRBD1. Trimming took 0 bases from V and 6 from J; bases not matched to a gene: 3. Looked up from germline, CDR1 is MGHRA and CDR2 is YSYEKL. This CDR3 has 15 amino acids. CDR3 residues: CASSQETGEDEKLFF. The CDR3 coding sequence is TGCGCCAGCAGCCAAGAGACAGGGGAAGATGAAAAACTGTTTTTT.

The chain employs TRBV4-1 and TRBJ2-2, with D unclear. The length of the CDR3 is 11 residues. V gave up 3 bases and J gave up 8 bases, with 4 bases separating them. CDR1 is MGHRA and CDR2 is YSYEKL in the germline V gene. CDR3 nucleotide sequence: TGCGCCAGCAGCCACCATGGGGAGCTGTTTTTT. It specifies CASSHHGELFF.

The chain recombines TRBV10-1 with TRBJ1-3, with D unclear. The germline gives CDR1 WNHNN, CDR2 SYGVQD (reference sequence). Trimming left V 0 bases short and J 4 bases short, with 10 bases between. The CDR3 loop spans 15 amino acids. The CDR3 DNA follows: TGCGCCAGCAGTGAGTCCCGAGCAGGCGGAAACACCATATATTTT. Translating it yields CASSESRAGGNTIYF.

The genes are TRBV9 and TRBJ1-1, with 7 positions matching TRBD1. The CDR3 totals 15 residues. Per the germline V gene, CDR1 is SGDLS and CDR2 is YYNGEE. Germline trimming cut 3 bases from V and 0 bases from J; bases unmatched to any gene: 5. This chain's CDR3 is CASSAGQMMNTEAFF. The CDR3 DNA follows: TGTGCCAGCAGCGCGGGACAGATGATGAACACTGAAGCTTTCTTT.

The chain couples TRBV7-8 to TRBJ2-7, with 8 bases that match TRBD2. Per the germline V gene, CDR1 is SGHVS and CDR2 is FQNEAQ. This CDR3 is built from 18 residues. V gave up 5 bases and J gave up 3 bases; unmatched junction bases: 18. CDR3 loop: CASSTVGVSGTRLYEQYF. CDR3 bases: TGTGCCAGCAGCACAGTTGGGGTTTCGGGGACTAGACTCTACGAGCAGTACTTC.

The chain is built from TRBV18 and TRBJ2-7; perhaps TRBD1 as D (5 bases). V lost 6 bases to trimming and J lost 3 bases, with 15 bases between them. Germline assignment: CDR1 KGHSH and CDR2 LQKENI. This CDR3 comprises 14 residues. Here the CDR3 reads CASSLRQPNYEQYF. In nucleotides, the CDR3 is TGTGCCAGCTCGCTCCGACAGCCTAACTACGAGCAGTACTTC.

CDR3 protein: CASSKGTGGINEQFF. For the CDR3, the DNA is TGTGCCAGCAGCAAAGGGACAGGGGGTATCAATGAGCAGTTCTTC. The rearrangement uses TRBV9 and TRBJ2-1, with 11 bases fitting TRBD1. V was pared by 4 bases and J by 6 bases, with 6 bases of the junction left unmatched. Germline V gene lookup returns CDR1 SGDLS and CDR2 YYNGEE. The CDR3 runs to 15 residues.

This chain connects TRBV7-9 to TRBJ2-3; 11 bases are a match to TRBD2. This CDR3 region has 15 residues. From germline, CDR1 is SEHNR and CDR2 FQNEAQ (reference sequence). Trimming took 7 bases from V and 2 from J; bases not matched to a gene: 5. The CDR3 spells CASTASGGTTDTQYF. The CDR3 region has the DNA TGTGCCAGCACCGCTAGCGGGGGGACCACAGATACGCAGTATTTT.

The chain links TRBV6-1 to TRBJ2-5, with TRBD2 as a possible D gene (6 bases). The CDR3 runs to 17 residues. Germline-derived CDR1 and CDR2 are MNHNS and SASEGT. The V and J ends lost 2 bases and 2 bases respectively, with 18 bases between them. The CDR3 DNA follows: TGTGCCAGCAGTGAATTGGGGCAGGCGGGGAAACAAGAGACCCAGTACTTC. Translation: CASSELGQAGKQETQYF.

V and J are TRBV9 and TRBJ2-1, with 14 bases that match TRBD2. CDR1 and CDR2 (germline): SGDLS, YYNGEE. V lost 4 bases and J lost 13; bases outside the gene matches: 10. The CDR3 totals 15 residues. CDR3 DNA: TGTGCCAGCAGCTCGGCGGGACTAGCGGGAGCAAATCAGTTCTTC. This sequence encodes CASSSAGLAGANQFF. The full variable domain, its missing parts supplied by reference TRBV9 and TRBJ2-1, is DSGVTQTPKHLITATGQRVTLRCSPRSGDLSVYWYQQSLDQGLQFLIQYYNGEERAKGNILERFSAQQFPDLHSELNLSSLELGDSALYFCASSSAGLAGANQFFGPGTRLTVL.

Written as DNA, the CDR3 is TGTGCCAGCAGTTACCTGGCTAGTTATGGCTACACCTTC. Translating it yields CASSYLASYGYTF. The rearrangement uses TRBV6-5 and TRBJ1-2, with D unresolved. This CDR3 has 13 amino acids. V was pared by 2 bases and J by 5 bases, with 9 bases between. The V gene's germline CDR1 is MNHEY and CDR2 SVGAGI.

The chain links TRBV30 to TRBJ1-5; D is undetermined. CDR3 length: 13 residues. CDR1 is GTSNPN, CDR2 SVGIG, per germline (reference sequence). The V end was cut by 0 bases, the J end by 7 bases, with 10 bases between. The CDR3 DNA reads TGTGCCTGGAGTGTACGAGGTAACCAGCCCCAGCATTTT. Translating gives CAWSVRGNQPQHF.

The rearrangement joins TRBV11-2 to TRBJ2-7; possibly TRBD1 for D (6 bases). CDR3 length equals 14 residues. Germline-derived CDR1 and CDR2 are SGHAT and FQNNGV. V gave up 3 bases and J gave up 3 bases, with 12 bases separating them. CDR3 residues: CASSFGQGHYEQYF. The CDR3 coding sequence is TGTGCCAGCAGCTTTGGGCAGGGGCACTACGAGCAGTACTTC.

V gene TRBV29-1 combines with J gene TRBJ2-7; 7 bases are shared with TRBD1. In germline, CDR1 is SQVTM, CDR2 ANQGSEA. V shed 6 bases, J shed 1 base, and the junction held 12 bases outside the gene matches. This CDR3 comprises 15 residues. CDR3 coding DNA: TGCAGCGTGACGTTAGGTGGGACAGTGTCCTACGAGCAGTACTTC. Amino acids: CSVTLGGTVSYEQYF.